This TCR beta chain was identified during a study of neurological immune-mediated disorders (dated by TCRdb to about 2019). About the study as a whole: Of the approximately 34 multiple sclerosis patients, 31 had relapsing-remitting MS and 3 had secondary progressive MS. Peripheral blood TCR-beta repertoires from HTLV-I-associated myelopathy (HAM/TSP) patients, multiple sclerosis patients and healthy controls were compared by UMI-based sequencing. The 100 to 110 TCR-beta libraries covered PBMC samples along with longitudinal samples, technical triplicates, and paired sorted CD4+ and CD8+ T-cell subsets. Longitudinal HAM/TSP donors and healthy donors each had 3 time-points at intervals of about 3-45 months. The cohort comprised 68 subjects: about 15 HAM/TSP patients, roughly 34 multiple sclerosis patients and approximately 20 healthy controls.

The CDR3 numbers 14 residues from cysteine through phenylalanine. Only the CDR3 part of the read is kept: 42 bases, read in frame from the first base. The CDR1 and CDR2 encoded by the germline V gene (reference sequence) are MNHEY and SMNVEV. For this chain, trimming is 10 bases at the V end and 0 bases at the J end, and the number of junction bases without a gene match is 4. This clonotype was counted many times. The clone's antigen remains unknown. Per-base qualities were not stored, and no clone one base away is much larger. Points the paper makes about the study in general: In phylogenetic analysis, the repertoires of 18 of 34 MS patients grouped into a cluster of related CDR3 sequences, which suggests a possible signature at the repertoire level. TCR clonal expansion was greatest in HAM/TSP patients and smallest in MS patients, who ranked below even healthy controls. Across subjects, expanded clones never shared an identical CDR3 amino acid sequence, which suggests that the TCR-beta repertoires in every group were private. The MS cluster was not associated with any clinical or MRI features, and the authors stated that larger cohorts are needed.

The time point tag for this specimen amounts to: longitudinal time-point 3. Libraries from unsorted PBMCs were made from 2 million PBMCs kept in RNAlater at -80 degrees C until RNA extraction. Multiple sclerosis patients were enrolled in a US clinical protocol under which disease progression was evaluated by magnetic resonance imaging. Peripheral blood was subjected to Ficoll-Hypaque density gradient centrifugation to isolate PBMCs, which were then cryopreserved in liquid nitrogen. cDNA was synthesized by template-switch 5'RACE using a primer carrying a 10-nucleotide random unique molecular identifier by which each TCR transcript was tagged. Each sequencing run produced over 170 million TCR-beta sequences covering 15-18 subjects. Total RNA was extracted with the RNeasy kit. The KAPA Real-time Library Amplification kit was used to amplify TCR-beta VDJ regions with primers targeting the TCR constant region and the 5'RACE anchor. A first PCR added sample indexes and Illumina adaptors, after which a second PCR increased the library yield. After Ampure bead purification, the roughly 650 bp TCR product was size-selected on a 2% E-gel SizeSelection system. Library quality was checked on a Bioanalyzer, concentration was measured with Qubit, and libraries were quantified with the Kapa Library Quantification kit before pooling. An Illumina HiSeq 2500 sequenced the libraries paired-end 2 x 150 bp. To increase sequence diversity, roughly 24-31% phiX was spiked into each library pool. For the original study's pipeline: The quality-filtered reads were processed with the UMI-based MiGEC pipeline, whose error correction step removed more than 80% of the raw TCR sequences. VDJ genes were aligned to IMGT germline references, and clonotypes were defined by unique CDR3 amino acid sequence plus V-J genes. Clonal expansion, Shannon diversity and CDR3 relatedness were evaluated with VDJtools (CalcPairwiseDistances, ClusterSamples), while phylogenetic trees were built in CLCbio workbench. A clone was classed as expanded if it had 8 or more unique UMIs, a cutoff based on coefficient-of-variation modelling across technical triplicates. TCRdb passed the public sequencing reads through fastp at Q25 and MiXCR, retaining productive beta sequences. Records with the same CDR3 protein are collapsed into one entry carrying the most frequent genes and DNA. The V and J calls reflect TCRdb's pipeline rather than the authors' work. This sample has about 80,000 distinct CDR3 sequences in its table, and around 4.7% of those were observed once. The ten most abundant clones make up approximately 5.8% of the sample.

The TCR was taken from a woman aged 55-70 years with multiple sclerosis. Sequenced input: PBMCs. This chain joins TRBV27 to TRBJ1-5, and 9 bases in between align with TRBD1. The sequenced DNA is TGTGCCACCAAGGGACAGGGTAGCAATCAGCCCCAGCATTTT. Translation gives CATKGQGSNQPQHF.